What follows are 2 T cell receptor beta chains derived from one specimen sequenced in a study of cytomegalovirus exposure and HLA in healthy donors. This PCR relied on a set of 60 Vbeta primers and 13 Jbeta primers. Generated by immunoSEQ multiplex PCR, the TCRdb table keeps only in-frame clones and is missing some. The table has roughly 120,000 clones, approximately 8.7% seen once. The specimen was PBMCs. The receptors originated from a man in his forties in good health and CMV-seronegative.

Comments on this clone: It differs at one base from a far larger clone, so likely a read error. CDR3 in DNA: TGTGCCAGTAGTCTCGACAGGAAAACTGAAGCTTTCTTT. It yields the protein CASSLDRKTEAFF. The genes are TRBV19 and TRBJ1-1, with a weak D call TRBD1 (6 bases). The CDR3 is made up of 13 amino acids. Germline assignment: CDR1 LNHDA and CDR2 SQIVND (reference sequence). Deletions cut 5 bases from V and 5 bases from J, with 12 bases between.

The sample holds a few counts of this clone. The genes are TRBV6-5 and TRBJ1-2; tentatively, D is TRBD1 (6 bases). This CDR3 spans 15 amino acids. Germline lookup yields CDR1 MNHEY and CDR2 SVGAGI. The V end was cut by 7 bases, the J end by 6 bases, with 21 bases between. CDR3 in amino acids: CASKKTHQGFDGYTF. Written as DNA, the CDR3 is TGTGCCAGCAAAAAAACACACCAGGGGTTCGATGGCTACACCTTC.